The next 14 T cell receptor beta chains were all read from a single sample in a study of shared clonotypes between healthy human individuals. Profiled with immunoSEQ multiplex PCR; TCRdb holds only in-frame clones, not every one. The sample records roughly 2.1 million clones, more than 85% being singletons. CD45RO-negative cells were positively selected for CCR7, leaving out terminally differentiated effector memory CD45RA+ cells. The source material was naive CD8+ T cells from PBMCs. Receptors originate from a man between 18 and 35 years old in good health. Some clones in this sample may be carry-over from other donors' samples.

The V gene is TRBV27, the J gene TRBJ1-1, with 8 bases fitting TRBD1. Losses at the gene ends were 3 bases for V and 6 bases for J; bases not matched to a gene: 9. The CDR3 sequence is 15 residues long. Per the germline V gene, CDR1 is MNHEY and CDR2 is SMNVEV (reference sequence). The CDR3 here is CASSFQGAPPPEAFF. The CDR3 nucleotides are TGTGCCAGCAGTTTCCAGGGGGCTCCCCCTCCTGAAGCTTTCTTT.

This chain connects TRBV9 to TRBJ1-2, with no clear D. V lost 0 bases and J 2 bases, leaving 11 bases between the germline ends. Germline V gives CDR1 SGDLS, CDR2 YYNGEE. The CDR3 is made up of 15 amino acids. Written as DNA, the CDR3 is TGTGCCAGCAGCGTAGATGGTTCTGTGAACTATGGCTACACCTTC. Residues: CASSVDGSVNYGYTF.

The rearrangement uses TRBV5-4 and TRBJ2-7; TRBD2 matches 9 bases. Trimming removed 4 bases from V and 5 bases from J; junction bases left unmatched: 13. The CDR3 contains 16 residues. The V gene's germline CDR1 is SGHNT and CDR2 YYREEE (reference sequence). CDR3 protein: CASSGSSGTTVNEQYF. The CDR3 DNA reads TGTGCCAGCAGCGGATCTAGCGGGACAACCGTAAACGAGCAGTACTTC.

This clone was seen only once. The chain links TRBV6-1 to TRBJ2-1; D call uncertain. Looked up from germline, CDR1 is MNHNS and CDR2 is SASEGT. The CDR3 contains 15 residues. The V and J ends lost 0 bases and 15 bases respectively, with 21 bases between them. CDR3 nucleotide sequence: TGTGCCAGCAGTGAAGCGCGGAGTAGAACGCGCGGTTGGTTCTTC. This sequence encodes CASSEARSRTRGWFF.

A remark on this clone: This sample also contains other DNA sequences that code for the same CDR3. The CDR3 DNA reads TGTGCCAGCAGTTTAGGGGGACAGGGCGCCTACGAGCAGTACTTC. Residues: CASSLGGQGAYEQYF. The genes are TRBV27 and TRBJ2-7, with 9 bases identical to TRBD1. This CDR3 is built from 15 residues. CDR1 and CDR2 from the germline V gene are MNHEY and SMNVEV (reference sequence). Losses at the gene ends were 2 bases for V and 2 bases for J; bases not matched to a gene: 4.

As concerns this clone: This CDR3 is also generated by other DNA sequences in the sample. V gene TRBV15 combines with J gene TRBJ1-1; D is ambiguous. The ends were cut back, 3 bases at V and 2 bases at J, with 7 bases in the middle. Per the germline V gene, CDR1 is LNHNV and CDR2 is YYDKDF (reference sequence). The CDR3 covers 13 residues. The CDR3 is CATSRGSNTEAFF. In nucleotides, the CDR3 is TGTGCCACCAGCAGGGGAAGCAACACTGAAGCTTTCTTT.

The chain joins TRBV27 to TRBJ2-7, with TRBD2 matching over 10 bases. The germline V gene encodes CDR1 MNHEY and CDR2 SMNVEV (reference sequence). V lost 3 bases to trimming and J lost 3 bases; unmatched junction nucleotides: 2. This CDR3 has 14 residues. For the CDR3, the DNA is TGTGCCAGCAGTTTTAGCGGGAGGTTCTACGAGCAGTACTTC. Encoded protein: CASSFSGRFYEQYF.

The genes are TRBV19 and TRBJ2-7; D is ambiguous. With 5 bases removed from V and 2 bases from J, the gap between germline ends came to 7 bases. The CDR3 has 12 residues. Per germline, CDR1 LNHDA and CDR2 SQIVND (reference sequence). CDR3 sequence: CASSAATYEQYF. The DNA for the CDR3 is TGTGCCAGTAGTGCGGCGACCTACGAGCAGTACTTC. The entire variable domain, with the rest obtained from reference TRBV19 and TRBJ2-7, is as follows: DGGITQSPKYLFRKEGQNVTLSCEQNLNHDAMYWYRQDPGQGLRLIYYSQIVNDFQKGDIAEGYSVSREKKESFPLTVTSAQKNPTAFYLCASSAATYEQYFGPGTRLTVT.

The CDR3 loop is CASSLGAAGANEKLFF. CDR3 DNA: TGTGCCAGCAGCTTGGGGGCTGCGGGGGCTAATGAAAAACTGTTTTTT. This chain joins TRBV5-6 and TRBJ1-4; a weak D match, TRBD1 (5 bases). This CDR3 region has 16 residues. Germline values: CDR1 SGHDT, CDR2 YYEEEE. The V end lost 0 bases, the J end lost 3 bases, and 12 bases lay between the germline ends.

Comment on this clone: The germline gene is not matched at one end of the junction; a read error may be the cause. Other DNA sequences in the sample encode the same CDR3. The chain joins TRBV29-1 to TRBJ2-7; maybe TRBD2 (6 bases). Germline assignment: CDR1 SQVTM and CDR2 ANQGSEA. The CDR3 spans 14 residues. The CDR3 DNA reads TGCAGCGTCCTTGGCGGGGCAGTACTCTACGAGCAGTACTTT. It yields the protein CSVLGGAVLYEQYF.

CDR3 region: CASSLGTDPPQHF. The DNA for the CDR3 is TGTGCCAGCAGCTTAGGGACGGATCCGCCCCAGCATTTT. The chain has TRBV5-4 and TRBJ1-5, with D tentatively TRBD1 (5 bases). CDR1 SGHNT and CDR2 YYREEE come from the germline V gene (reference sequence). This CDR3 is built from 13 residues. Trimming left V 2 bases short and J 9 bases short, with 12 bases between.

V is TRBV6-5 and J is TRBJ1-3, with D uncertain. The germline V and J ends were trimmed by 5 bases and 4 bases, with 12 bases remaining between them. This CDR3 is built from 14 residues. Germline V gene lookup returns CDR1 MNHEY and CDR2 SVGAGI. The CDR3 protein is CASSQSARGNTIYF. In DNA, the CDR3 is TGTGCCAGCAGTCAATCGGCCAGGGGAAACACCATATATTTT.

J is TRBJ2-3 and V is TRBV28; D might be TRBD1 (5 bases). This CDR3 comprises 11 residues. CDR1 is MDHEN and CDR2 is SYDVKM in the germline V gene. V was shortened by 7 bases and J by 8 bases, with 10 bases between the two germline ends. The CDR3 DNA sequence: TGTGCCAGCATCTGGGGCCCTACGCAGTATTTT. This sequence encodes CASIWGPTQYF.

This clone came up once. V and J are TRBV7-9 and TRBJ2-1; 8 bases agree with TRBD2. CDR1 and CDR2 from the germline V gene are SEHNR and FQNEAQ (reference sequence). There are 15 residues in the CDR3. V dropped 6 bases and J dropped 0; count of bases not matched to a gene: 4. The CDR3 is CASRAGVSSYNEQFF. The CDR3 region has the DNA TGTGCCAGCAGAGCGGGGGTCAGCTCCTACAATGAGCAGTTCTTC. Full variable domain (rest looked up from reference TRBV7-9 and TRBJ2-1): DTGVSQNPRHKITKRGQNVTFRCDPISEHNRLYWYRQTLGQGPEFLTYFQNEAQLEKSRLLSDRFSAERPKGSFSTLEIQRTEQGDSAMYLCASRAGVSSYNEQFFGPGTRLTVL.